These 25 T cell receptor beta chains were sequenced from one sample in a study of blood T cell repertoires in COVID-19. TCRdb's copy holds only in-frame clones and misses some; the assay was immunoSEQ multiplex PCR. The table shows 150,000 to 200,000 clones, with roughly 87% occurring only once. The material sequenced was peripheral blood. The receptors originated from a woman aged 60-75 years with COVID-19, enrolled during active disease.

The CDR3 bases are TGTGCCAGCAGTTACTCGGTGTCAGGCTTTAATGAAAAACTGTTTTTT. Its protein product is CASSYSVSGFNEKLFF. The rearrangement uses TRBV6-5 and TRBJ1-4; D call uncertain. From germline, CDR1 is MNHEY and CDR2 SVGAGI. The CDR3 runs 16 residues. V was pared by 0 bases and J by 4 bases, with 12 bases between.

The chain couples TRBV7-2 to TRBJ2-7; the D gene is possibly TRBD2 (6 bases). The germline V gene encodes CDR1 SGHTA and CDR2 FQGNSA. The CDR3 spans 16 residues. The V and J ends lost 5 bases and 7 bases respectively, with 24 bases between them. In DNA, the CDR3 is TGTGCCAGCAGCCAGCTAAGCGGGCTCCACCTGGGGGAGCAGTACGTC. This codes for CASSQLSGLHLGEQYV.

The chain carries TRBV7-8 and TRBJ2-7; 10 nucleotides agree with TRBD1. CDR1 and CDR2 (germline): SGHVS, FQNEAQ. The junction had 4 bases not matched to a gene; V was cut back by 1 base and J by 7 bases. The CDR3 loop spans 14 amino acids. The CDR3 DNA reads as TGTGCCAGCAGCTTAGGACAGGGGGCTTGGGAGCAGTACGTC. Translating it yields CASSLGQGAWEQYV.

The chain uses TRBV18 and TRBJ1-5; D not certain. Trimming removed 3 bases at V and 0 bases at J, with 9 bases between. Germline V gene data show CDR1 as KGHSH and CDR2 as LQKENI. The CDR3 has 15 residues. CDR3 sequence: CASSPLEGSNQPQHF. CDR3 coding DNA: TGTGCCAGCTCACCGCTAGAGGGTAGCAATCAGCCCCAGCATTTT.

This chain uses TRBV10-3 with TRBJ2-1; TRBD2 might be the D (6 bases). V lost 5 bases and J 7 bases, leaving 21 bases between the germline ends. This CDR3 contains 16 residues. CDR1 and CDR2 (germline): ENHRY, SYGVKD. The chain's CDR3 is CAISLIAEPPVNEQFF. CDR3 sequence (DNA): TGTGCCATCAGTCTAATAGCGGAGCCCCCGGTAAATGAGCAGTTCTTC.

The CDR3 loop reads CASSRLGQSPTGELFF. The CDR3 bases are TGTGCCAGCAGTCGCCTGGGACAGAGCCCAACCGGGGAGCTGTTTTTT. The chain carries TRBV6-2 or TRBV6-3 and TRBJ2-2; 7 bases line up with TRBD1. Germline assignment: CDR1 MNHEY and CDR2 SVGEGT. The CDR3 runs to 16 residues. Trimming removed 5 bases from V and 5 bases from J; junction bases left unmatched: 11.

The CDR3 region is CASSDSPLDRSTGELFF. The CDR3 DNA sequence: TGTGCCAGCAGTGACTCGCCCCTGGACAGGTCCACCGGGGAGCTGTTTTTT. This rearrangement joins TRBV6-4 to TRBJ2-2, with 7 bases that match TRBD1. The V segment lost 0 bases and the J segment 4 bases; nucleotides outside the gene matches: 8. This CDR3 spans 17 amino acids. Germline CDR1 reads MRHNA; CDR2 reads SNTAGT.

The rearrangement joins TRBV7-3 to TRBJ2-1, with 12 bases that match TRBD2. The V segment lost 5 bases and the J segment 9 bases; nucleotides outside the gene matches: 2. Germline V gives CDR1 SGHTA, CDR2 FQGTGA. This CDR3 has 13 residues. CDR3 coding DNA: TGTGCCAGCAGCCAGGGACTAGCGGGTGAGCAGTTCTTC. As protein: CASSQGLAGEQFF.

This clone was detected once. V usage is TRBV6-5 and J usage is TRBJ1-6; the D is unclear. V was cut by 5 bases and J by 13 bases, with 18 bases left in between. CDR3 size: 14 residues. From germline, CDR1 is MNHEY and CDR2 SVGAGI. CDR3 region: CASSPGPWESPLHF. The CDR3 DNA reads as TGTGCCAGCAGTCCGGGCCCCTGGGAGAGTCCCCTCCACTTT.

J is TRBJ2-1 and V is TRBV18, with TRBD1 identical over 9 bases. From germline, CDR1 is KGHSH and CDR2 LQKENI. J gave up 6 bases and V 4 bases, and 16 bases lay outside the gene matches. The CDR3 spans 18 residues. CDR3 loop: CASSRERVGTGNRNEQFF. The CDR3 region has the DNA TGTGCCAGCTCACGGGAGAGGGTCGGGACAGGGAACCGCAATGAGCAGTTCTTC.

V usage is TRBV12-3 or TRBV12-4 and J usage is TRBJ1-2; TRBD1 matches 7 bases. V shed 4 bases and J 7 bases; nucleotides not matched to a gene: 6. This CDR3 region has 13 residues. CDR3 loop: CASSSAGGFGYTF. CDR3 sequence (DNA): TGTGCCAGCAGTTCGGCAGGGGGGTTTGGCTACACCTTC.

This chain connects TRBV3-1 (or the pseudogene TRBV3-2) to TRBJ2-5, with TRBD1 identical over 8 bases. CDR1 and CDR2 from the germline V gene are LGHDT and YNNKEL (reference sequence). The CDR3 totals 16 residues. The V segment lost 1 base and the J segment 1 base; nucleotides outside the gene matches: 5. DNA for the CDR3: TGTGCCAGCAGCCAAGTAAGGGACAGGCCCCAAGAGACCCAGTACTTC. It is translated as CASSQVRDRPQETQYF.

This clone has a handful of counts. The V call is TRBV10-3, the J call TRBJ1-6, with 7 nucleotides matching TRBD1. V shed 6 bases and J 7 bases; nucleotides not matched to a gene: 6. Germline V lookup: CDR1 ENHRY, CDR2 SYGVKD. CDR3 length: 14 residues. DNA for the CDR3: TGTGCCATCAGGGCCGGGACAGAAAATTCACCCCTCCACTTT. It encodes CAIRAGTENSPLHF.

This clone was picked up one time. The V call is TRBV10-3, the J call TRBJ2-1, with D uncertain. Trimming removed 3 bases from V and 7 bases from J, with 7 bases in between. The CDR3 has 12 amino acids. Germline V gene data show CDR1 as ENHRY and CDR2 as SYGVKD. The CDR3 is CAISDGANEQFF. DNA for the CDR3: TGTGCCATCAGTGATGGAGCGAATGAGCAGTTCTTC.

Worth noting for this clone: A junction boundary mismatches the germline segment, possibly from a read error. The chain combines TRBV4-2 with TRBJ2-1; TRBD2 aligns across 8 bases. The germline V gene has CDR1 LGHNA and CDR2 YNFKEQ. The CDR3 has 15 amino acids. The CDR3 region has the DNA TGTGCCAGCAGCCCCGGGACTTTGGAGCGGGAGAAGTTGGTCTTC. It yields the protein CASSPGTLEREKLVF.

This chain joins TRBV19 and TRBJ1-1; D is uncertain. The CDR3 has 15 amino acids. CDR1 and CDR2 (germline): LNHDA, SQIVND (reference sequence). V was clipped by 1 base and J by 2 bases, with 11 bases between them. CDR3 region: CASSIVTLINTEAFF. The CDR3 coding sequence is TGTGCCAGTAGTATAGTGACTCTCATCAACACTGAAGCTTTCTTT.

The rearrangement uses TRBV28 and TRBJ1-5; TRBD1 might be the D (6 bases). The CDR3 totals 15 residues. Trimming removed 3 bases at V and 6 bases at J, with 15 bases between. In germline, CDR1 is MDHEN, CDR2 SYDVKM. CDR3 region: CASSFTETGFQPQHF. CDR3 nucleotide sequence: TGTGCCAGCAGTTTTACCGAGACAGGATTTCAGCCCCAGCATTTT.

V gene TRBV28 combines with J gene TRBJ2-7; D call uncertain. Germline V gene lookup returns CDR1 MDHEN and CDR2 SYDVKM. V lost 5 bases and J lost 0, with 2 bases in between. There are 11 residues in the CDR3. The CDR3 DNA reads TGTGCCAGCAGTCACTCCTACGAGCAGTACTTC. Its translation: CASSHSYEQYF.

The chain has TRBV25-1 and TRBJ1-2; 7 nucleotides align to TRBD1. Germline-derived CDR1 and CDR2 are MGHDK and SYGVNS. J lost 4 bases, V lost 3 bases, and 5 bases had no gene match. CDR3 size: 14 residues. In DNA form, the CDR3 reads TGTGCCAGCAGTGACGACAGGGCGCTCTATGGCTACACCTTC. It codes for CASSDDRALYGYTF.

The V call is TRBV18, the J call TRBJ1-1; D call uncertain. V shed 0 bases and J shed 4 bases, with 12 bases lying between them. Germline CDR1 is KGHSH and CDR2 is LQKENI. The CDR3 spans 15 residues. The CDR3 reads CASSPPSGRLTEAFF. In DNA form, the CDR3 reads TGTGCCAGCTCACCACCGAGCGGCCGACTCACTGAAGCTTTCTTT. Full variable domain (remainder filled in from reference TRBV18 and TRBJ1-1): NAGVMQNPRHLVRRRGQEARLRCSPMKGHSHVYWYRQLPEEGLKFMVYLQKENIIDESGMPKERFSAEFPKEGPSILRIQQVVRGDSAAYFCASSPPSGRLTEAFFGQGTRLTVV.

The chain joins TRBV28 to TRBJ1-5; 12 bases are shared with TRBD1. Germline trimming cut 2 bases from V and 6 bases from J; bases unmatched to any gene: 8. This CDR3 region has 17 residues. Germline V gene sequence: CDR1 MDHEN, CDR2 SYDVKM. In DNA form, the CDR3 reads TGTGCCAGCAGTTTAACAACCGGGACAGGGGGCGGTCAGCCCCAGCATTTT. Its translation is CASSLTTGTGGGQPQHF.

V and J are TRBV9 and TRBJ2-1; the D is unclear. The ends were cut back, 3 bases at V and 7 bases at J, with 11 bases in the middle. The CDR3 length is 13 residues. In germline, CDR1 is SGDLS, CDR2 YYNGEE. CDR3 amino acids: CASSDPSRNEQFF. CDR3 sequence (DNA): TGTGCCAGCAGCGACCCTTCTAGAAATGAGCAGTTCTTC.

This chain joins TRBV15 and TRBJ2-3; TRBD1 matches 8 bases. Trimming removed 5 bases from V and 6 bases from J; junction bases left unmatched: 13. Germline CDR1 and CDR2: LNHNV and YYDKDF (reference sequence). The CDR3 sequence is 16 residues long. The CDR3 spells CATSRRQGAGRDTQYF. CDR3 nucleotides: TGTGCCACCAGCCGAAGGCAGGGGGCAGGAAGGGATACGCAGTATTTT.

This chain uses TRBV9 with TRBJ1-1, with 9 bases identical to TRBD1. The germline V gene has CDR1 SGDLS and CDR2 YYNGEE. The V gene end was trimmed by 4 bases and the J gene end by 0 bases; junction bases not matched to a gene: 4. This CDR3 is 15 amino acids long. The CDR3 DNA follows: TGTGCCAGCAGCCAACAGGGGGCTGTGAACACTGAAGCTTTCTTT. Protein: CASSQQGAVNTEAFF.

This clone was observed a single time. The chain joins TRBV3-1 (or the pseudogene TRBV3-2) to TRBJ2-5; 9 bases map to TRBD2. This CDR3 has 17 residues. J was trimmed by 5 bases and V by 3 bases; bases with no gene match: 13. Germline values: CDR1 LGHDT, CDR2 YNNKEL (reference sequence). CDR3 sequence reads: CASSQPTGTSMGETQYF. In DNA form, the CDR3 reads TGTGCCAGCAGCCAGCCGACGGGGACTAGCATGGGTGAGACCCAGTACTTC.